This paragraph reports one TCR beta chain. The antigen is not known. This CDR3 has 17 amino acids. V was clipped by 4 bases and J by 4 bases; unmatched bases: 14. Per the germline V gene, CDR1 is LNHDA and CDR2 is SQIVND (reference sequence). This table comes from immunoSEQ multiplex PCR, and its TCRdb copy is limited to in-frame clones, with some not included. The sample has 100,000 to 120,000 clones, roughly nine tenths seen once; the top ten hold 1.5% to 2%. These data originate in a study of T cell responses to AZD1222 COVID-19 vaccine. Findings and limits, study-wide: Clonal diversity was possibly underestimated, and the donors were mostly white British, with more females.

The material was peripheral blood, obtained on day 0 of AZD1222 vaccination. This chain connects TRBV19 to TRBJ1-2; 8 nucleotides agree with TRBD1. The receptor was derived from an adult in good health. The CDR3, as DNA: TGTGCCAGTAGTACATCCGCTGGGACAGGAGCCTTCTATGGCTACACCTTC. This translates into CASSTSAGTGAFYGYTF.